This TCR beta chain originates from a study of blood T cell repertoires in COVID-19. For the study at large: Samples of COVID-19 (acute and convalescent) were obtained from the United States, Italy and Spain.

The CDR3 consists of 12 residues. V trimming: 3 bases; J trimming: 12 bases; junction bases outside the gene matches: 10. Germline-derived CDR1 and CDR2 are SQVTM and ANQGSEA. Source study methods: By means of reference gene primer amplification, nucleated cell counts were estimated. Measured with immunoSEQ multiplex PCR; TCRdb has only the in-frame clones, and not every one. V, J and clone size are those of that table, while D and trimming were read from the DNA. The table includes under 350,000 clones, roughly 91% detected once. Sequenced sample: peripheral blood. This sequence originates from a man aged 35-49 years with acute or convalescent COVID-19. The chain uses TRBV29-1 and TRBJ1-1, with 7 bases fitting TRBD1. The CDR3 bases are TGCAGCGTTGAGAGGGACAGCCCGATCCCTTTCTTT. It codes for CSVERDSPIPFF.